A single sample gave rise to the 16 T cell receptor beta chains below, sequenced in a study of CD8 T cells in Susac syndrome. The authors reverse transcribed roughly 0.45 to 1 ug RNA with random hexamers. TCRdb fed the immunoSEQ multiplex PCR reads into MiXCR, producing one record per CDR3 protein. The sample consists of 65,000 to 85,000 distinct CDR3 sequences, about 93% of them appearing once. The sample taken for sequencing was CD8+ T cells from PBMCs. The source is a human donor with Susac syndrome.

The chain is built from TRBV29-1 and TRBJ1-2, with 11 bases that match TRBD1. Germline V gene sequence: CDR1 SQVTM, CDR2 ANQGSEA. CDR3 size: 19 residues. The V segment lost 5 bases and the J segment 1 base; nucleotides outside the gene matches: 18. The CDR3 DNA follows: TGCAGCGTTCTCGCATGGACAGGGGGCCCTACCCCCTTTAACTATGGCTACACCTTC. Translated, it gives CSVLAWTGGPTPFNYGYTF.

The chain carries TRBV18 and TRBJ2-7; no definite D call. CDR1 and CDR2 from the germline V gene are KGHSH and LQKENI. The V gene lost 4 bases and the J gene lost 7 bases, with 11 bases spanning the gap. The CDR3 is made up of 12 amino acids. The CDR3 is CASSLAGLEQYF. The CDR3 nucleotides read TGTGCCAGCTCACTTGCAGGTCTAGAGCAGTACTTC.

The J gene is TRBJ2-3, the V gene TRBV4-1, with TRBD1 identical over 9 bases. With V trimmed by 2 bases and J by 2 bases, 8 bases remained unmatched. CDR3 length equals 17 residues. Per the germline V gene, CDR1 is MGHRA and CDR2 is YSYEKL. The CDR3, as DNA: TGCGCCAGCAGCCAACGGCACAGGGGGCCTAACACAGATACGCAGTATTTT. Residues: CASSQRHRGPNTDTQYF.

The chain couples TRBV29-1 to TRBJ2-1; 11 bases match TRBD1. Germline loops: CDR1 SQVTM, CDR2 ANQGSEA. J was trimmed by 7 bases and V by 7 bases; bases with no gene match: 6. CDR3 size: 13 residues. The CDR3 DNA is TGCAGCGGGAGGGACAGGGGGTGGAATGAGCAGTTCTTC. This translates into CSGRDRGWNEQFF.

V usage is TRBV24-1 and J usage is TRBJ2-2; D perhaps matches TRBD2 (5 bases). Germline V gene sequence: CDR1 KGHDR, CDR2 SFDVKD. The CDR3 is made up of 14 amino acids. Deletions cut 7 bases from V and 0 bases from J, with 8 bases between. The DNA of the CDR3 is TGTGCCACCAGGGAGGCCGCGAACACCGGGGAGCTGTTTTTT. Its protein is CATREAANTGELFF.

The rearrangement joins TRBV7-9 to TRBJ1-1, with TRBD1 as a possible D gene (6 bases). The CDR3 is 14 residues long. Per the germline V gene, CDR1 is SEHNR and CDR2 is FQNEAQ (reference sequence). V lost 3 bases, J lost 5 bases, and 13 bases lay in between. The CDR3 region is CASSFEQGETEAFF. CDR3 sequence (DNA): TGTGCCAGCAGCTTCGAACAGGGCGAGACTGAAGCTTTCTTT.

The chain links TRBV9 to TRBJ1-2; a weak D match, TRBD1 (5 bases). The V and J ends lost 4 bases and 6 bases respectively, with 19 bases between them. The length of the CDR3 is 15 residues. The germline gives CDR1 SGDLS, CDR2 YYNGEE. The CDR3 sequence is CASSTGDGRDHGYTF. The DNA of the CDR3 is TGTGCCAGCAGCACCGGGGACGGCAGGGACCATGGCTACACCTTC.

The CDR3 DNA reads as TGCAGCGCGCAGGGGAATGGAAACACCATATATTTT. It translates to CSAQGNGNTIYF. The rearrangement joins TRBV29-1 to TRBJ1-3; TRBD1 is a possible D gene (6 bases). The ends were cut back, 7 bases at V and 3 bases at J, with 10 bases in the middle. The CDR3 runs 12 residues. Germline-derived CDR1 and CDR2 are SQVTM and ANQGSEA.

The chain links TRBV11-2 to TRBJ2-2; TRBD2 matches 8 bases. The CDR3 length is 16 residues. The germline CDR1 and CDR2 sequences are SGHAT and FQNNGV. J lost 2 bases, V lost 4 bases, and 6 bases had no gene match. The CDR3 DNA sequence: TGTGCCAGCAGCTGGACTAGCTCGAGAAACACCGGGGAGCTGTTTTTT. It encodes CASSWTSSRNTGELFF.

This clonotype was seen just once. V is TRBV30 and J is TRBJ2-7, with 10 bases matching TRBD2. The germline V gene encodes CDR1 GTSNPN and CDR2 SVGIG (reference sequence). The CDR3 runs to 15 residues. After removal of 2 bases from V and 3 bases from J, the junction contained 7 bases not matched to a gene. The CDR3 sequence: CAWSIPGLAVYEQYF. CDR3 in DNA: TGTGCCTGGAGTATACCAGGACTAGCGGTCTACGAGCAGTACTTC.

In its sample, this clonotype was seen once. The rearrangement links TRBV7-2 to TRBJ2-1; no clear D. Germline-derived CDR1 and CDR2 are SGHTA and FQGNSA. V shed 2 bases and J shed 2 bases, with 1 base lying between them. This CDR3 is built from 12 residues. CDR3 bases: TGTGCCAGCAGCTTAACCTACAATGAGCAGTTCTTC. This encodes CASSLTYNEQFF.

This clonotype appeared a single time. The gene calls are TRBV27 and TRBJ2-1; 10 positions match TRBD2. This CDR3 region has 16 residues. Germline V lookup: CDR1 MNHEY, CDR2 SMNVEV (reference sequence). Trimming took 6 bases from V and 8 from J; bases not matched to a gene: 13. The CDR3 loop reads CASRLQRGGLLDEQFF. As DNA, the CDR3 is TGTGCCAGCAGACTACAGCGGGGGGGCCTTTTGGATGAGCAGTTCTTC.

The genes are TRBV29-1 and TRBJ1-1; tentatively, D is TRBD1 (6 bases). This CDR3 region has 15 residues. CDR1 and CDR2 from the germline V gene are SQVTM and ANQGSEA. Trimming removed 7 bases from V and 0 bases from J, with 18 bases in between. The CDR3 protein is CSAGPGGGVNTEAFF. In DNA form, the CDR3 reads TGCAGCGCCGGTCCGGGGGGCGGTGTGAACACTGAAGCTTTCTTT.

This clonotype was counted a few times. In nucleotides, the CDR3 is TGTGCCAGCAGTTACGCACAGGGGAGCCACGAGCAGTACTTC. This translates into CASSYAQGSHEQYF. This chain joins TRBV6-2 or TRBV6-3 and TRBJ2-7; 7 bases align to TRBD1. The V gene's germline CDR1 is MNHEY and CDR2 SVGEGT. CDR3 length: 14 amino acids. Trimming at V came to 2 bases and at J to 5 bases, leaving 6 bases not matched to a gene.

The genes are TRBV20-1 and TRBJ2-5, with 10 bases identical to TRBD1. Germline V gives CDR1 DFQATT, CDR2 SNEGSKA (reference sequence). Losses at the gene ends were 3 bases for V and 1 base for J; bases not matched to a gene: 8. The CDR3 contains 16 residues. The CDR3 loop reads CSASKDRGYLQETQYF. CDR3 sequence (DNA): TGCAGTGCTAGTAAGGACAGGGGGTATCTCCAAGAGACCCAGTACTTC.

The rearrangement uses TRBV6-5 and TRBJ1-5, with no clear D. CDR1 is MNHEY and CDR2 is SVGAGI in the germline V gene. This CDR3 comprises 13 residues. The germline V and J ends were trimmed by 0 bases and 15 bases, with 15 bases remaining between them. The CDR3 coding sequence is TGTGCCAGCAGTTACTCGTTAACGGGTTTCATGCATTTT. This codes for CASSYSLTGFMHF.